The rows below give T cell receptor beta chains drawn from one sample of a study of TIL therapy for anti-PD-1-resistant metastatic lung cancer. Sequencing was performed with immunoSEQ multiplex PCR; in TCRdb, only in-frame clones are kept and a portion is missing. This table has about 59,000 clones, around 70% appearing once. Sequences were derived from blood, sampled at baseline. The receptors originated from a person aged 25-80 years with non-small cell lung cancer. The CDR3 runs from the conserved cysteine through the conserved F or W. A D gene is named only where the DNA matches it firmly. Rows may omit the clone size; those that give it use once, few, many or a size class.

d_call j_call v_call clone_size cdr3_aa cdr3_nt
NA TRBJ2-3 TRBV9 once CASSSTRGTGTDTQYF TGTGCCAGCAGCTCGACTCGGGGGACGGGCACAGATACGCAGTATTTT
TRBD1 TRBJ2-4 TRBV28 NA CASSLRQGLNIQYF TGTGCCAGCAGTTTACGACAGGGATTAAACATTCAGTACTTC
NA TRBJ1-2 TRBV29-1 once CSVPARGVNYGYTF TGCAGCGTGCCAGCCCGGGGGGTTAACTATGGCTACACCTTC
TRBD1 TRBJ1-1 TRBV19 NA CASSPGQLNTEAFF TGTGCCAGTAGCCCGGGACAGCTGAACACTGAAGCTTTCTTT
TRBD2 TRBJ2-7 TRBV23-1 NA CASSQRGHLAGDEQYF TGCGCCAGCAGTCAACGGGGGCATCTAGCGGGTGACGAGCAGTACTTC
NA TRBJ2-7 TRBV7-2 NA CASSLVEMDEQYF TGTGCCAGCAGCTTAGTGGAGATGGACGAGCAGTACTTC
NA TRBJ2-5 TRBV5-1 once CASSLEGRGTQYF TGCGCCAGCAGCTTAGAGGGGCGGGGGACCCAGTACTTC
TRBD1 TRBJ1-4 TRBV7-6 NA CASSLAEDREVFF TGTGCCAGCAGCTTAGCGGAGGACAGGGAGGTGTTTTTT
NA TRBJ2-7 TRBV29-1 NA CSVVSWIGRGAYEQYF TGCAGCGTTGTGAGCTGGATTGGCAGGGGAGCCTACGAGCAGTACTTC
NA TRBJ2-3 TRBV7-3 NA CASSSQTSPDTQYF TGTGCCAGCAGCTCCCAGACTAGTCCCGATACGCAGTATTTT
NA TRBJ1-2 TRBV5-5 NA CASSLSTSPGERSYTF TGTGCCAGCAGCTTGTCAACAAGTCCGGGGGAAAGAAGCTACACCTTC
NA TRBJ1-2 TRBV2 NA CASSRGGNYGYTF TGTGCCAGCAGCAGGGGAGGGAACTATGGCTACACCTTC
TRBD1 TRBJ2-7 TRBV5-6 NA CASSLGQAPYEQYF TGTGCCAGCAGCTTAGGACAGGCCCCCTACGAGCAGTACTTC
NA TRBJ1-2 TRBV7-9 few CASSSRQANGYTF TGTGCCAGCAGCTCCCGACAGGCAAATGGCTACACCTTC
NA TRBJ2-7 TRBV29-1 NA CSARATSGYEQYF TGCAGCGCTCGGGCAACATCCGGCTACGAGCAGTACTTC
TRBD2 TRBJ2-3 TRBV7-9 NA CASSLPDRLAGEEDTQYF TGTGCCAGCAGCTTGCCCGACCGCCTAGCGGGGGAGGAGGATACGCAGTATTTT
NA TRBJ2-2 TRBV5-8 NA CASSFDLGELFF TGTGCCAGCAGCTTTGACCTCGGGGAGCTGTTTTTT
NA TRBJ2-5 TRBV5-1 NA CASSLVRSRETQYF TGCGCCAGCAGCTTGGTGAGGTCGAGAGAGACCCAGTACTTC
NA TRBJ2-1 TRBV7-6 NA CASSLGGILSSYNEQFF TGTGCCAGCAGCTTGGGGGGTATACTAAGCTCCTACAATGAGCAGTTCTTC
TRBD1 TRBJ1-4 TRBV6-5 NA CASRGTGAYEKLFF TGTGCCAGCAGAGGGACAGGGGCCTACGAAAAACTGTTTTTT
NA TRBJ2-5 TRBV5-1 NA CASSWNPGAGETQYF TGCGCCAGCAGCTGGAACCCGGGGGCGGGTGAGACCCAGTACTTC
NA TRBJ1-5 TRBV6-5 NA CASSLGTAWPQHF TGTGCCAGCAGTTTGGGGACGGCGTGGCCCCAGCATTTT
NA TRBJ2-6 TRBV6-1 NA CASSEAQGRLRSGANVLTF TGTGCCAGCAGTGAAGCGCAGGGCCGGTTAAGATCTGGGGCCAACGTCCTGACTTTC
NA TRBJ1-3 TRBV4-1 NA CASSQREQGNTIYF TGCGCCAGCAGCCAACGTGAACAGGGAAACACCATATATTTT
NA TRBJ1-1 TRBV2 NA CASSLQGHSAEAFF TGTGCCAGCAGTCTACAGGGTCATAGCGCTGAAGCTTTCTTT
NA TRBJ2-3 TRBV12-5 NA CASGLVGADTQYF TGTGCTAGTGGTTTGGTAGGGGCAGATACGCAGTATTTT
NA TRBJ2-1 TRBV7-2 NA CASSLAGGVDEQFF TGTGCCAGCAGCTTAGCCGGGGGAGTAGATGAGCAGTTCTTC
TRBD1 TRBJ2-3 TRBV11-3 NA CASSLHRGTDTQYF TGTGCCAGCAGCTTGCACAGGGGTACAGATACGCAGTATTTT
NA TRBJ1-2 TRBV28 NA CASREGIYYGYTF TGTGCCAGCAGGGAGGGGATCTACTATGGCTACACCTTC
NA TRBJ2-6 TRBV5-5 NA CASSFGASGANVLTF TGTGCCAGCAGCTTTGGGGCTTCCGGGGCCAACGTCCTGACTTTC
NA TRBJ1-2 TRBV30 few CAWDEGPSYTF TGTGCCTGGGACGAGGGGCCGAGCTACACCTTC
NA TRBJ2-5 TRBV11-3 once CASSLIRGTQTQYF TGTGCCAGCAGCTTAATCAGGGGTACGCAGACCCAGTACTTC